What follows are 5 T cell receptor beta chains derived from one specimen sequenced in a study of radiotherapy plus CTLA-4 blockade in lung cancer. Sequencing used immunoSEQ multiplex PCR; TCRdb keeps in-frame clones, though not all of them. This table has 35,000 to 50,000 clones, 70% to 75% appearing once. The sample consisted of peripheral blood, taken from a patient treated with radiotherapy plus ipilimumab. The receptors originated from a human donor with non-small cell lung cancer who had a complete response to radiotherapy plus ipilimumab.

The gene calls are TRBV6-1 and TRBJ2-7; the match to TRBD1 covers 9 bases. The CDR3 consists of 15 residues. V gave up 6 bases and J gave up 4 bases; unmatched junction bases: 10. CDR1 and CDR2 (germline): MNHNS, SASEGT. CDR3 loop: CASSRQAGQGYEQYF. DNA of the CDR3: TGTGCCAGCAGCCGACAGGCAGGACAGGGGTACGAGCAGTACTTC.

The rearrangement uses TRBV5-6 and TRBJ1-3, with TRBD1 matching 9 bases. The CDR3 is 16 amino acids. The V gene end was trimmed by 2 bases and the J gene end by 4 bases; junction bases not matched to a gene: 7. Germline loops: CDR1 SGHDT, CDR2 YYEEEE. This chain's CDR3 is CASSLPGTGPGNTIYF. Here the CDR3 DNA reads TGTGCCAGCAGCTTACCCGGGACAGGGCCAGGAAACACCATATATTTT.

This clone came up a few times. The V gene is TRBV7-9, the J gene TRBJ2-4; D is perhaps TRBD1 (6 bases). Germline values: CDR1 SEHNR, CDR2 FQNEAQ (reference sequence). Between the trimmed V and J ends, which lost 5 bases and 5 bases, there was a span of 16 bases. The CDR3 is 15 residues long. The DNA of the CDR3 is TGTGCCAGCAGCAAACCCCAGGGGCCGCAAAACATTCAGTACTTC. Its translation is CASSKPQGPQNIQYF.

The sample holds a few counts of this clone. The J gene is TRBJ1-1, the V gene TRBV28; 8 bases align to TRBD1. The V gene's germline CDR1 is MDHEN and CDR2 SYDVKM. V shed 5 bases and J 3 bases; nucleotides not matched to a gene: 11. There are 16 residues in the CDR3. CDR3 DNA sequence: TGTGCCAGCAGTACCAACGCTCAGGGGGCGGACACTGAAGCTTTCTTT. Its translation is CASSTNAQGADTEAFF.

This chain joins TRBV18 and TRBJ2-7, with 10 bases fitting TRBD1. The CDR3 is 14 amino acids. The germline CDR1 and CDR2 sequences are KGHSH and LQKENI. Trimming cost V 4 bases and J 3 bases; bases outside gene matches: 3. The CDR3 DNA reads TGTGCCAGCTCACAGGGACAGGGGTACTACGAGCAGTACTTC. As protein: CASSQGQGYYEQYF. Complete variable domain (other parts from reference TRBV18 and TRBJ2-7): NAGVMQNPRHLVRRRGQEARLRCSPMKGHSHVYWYRQLPEEGLKFMVYLQKENIIDESGMPKERFSAEFPKEGPSILRIQQVVRGDSAAYFCASSQGQGYYEQYFGPGTRLTVT.